The clone carrying this T cell receptor (beta chain) has only a few counts. Its specificity is unknown. V lost 4 bases and J 2 bases, leaving 16 bases between the germline ends. The CDR3 runs to 15 residues. Per the germline V gene, CDR1 is SGHDT and CDR2 is YYEEEE. This sample is drawn from a study of cytomegalovirus exposure and HLA in healthy donors. At the level of the study: Out of 398 genotyped donors, 81% belonged to the Caucasian-associated ancestry cluster.

Donors sampled were nominally healthy, though unrecorded immune exposures were likely. Study findings and constraints: Equally common other TCR beta chains were less clonally expanded than HLA-associated ones, a later analysis found. As a later analysis showed, several of the most significant clusters appeared to be linked to common viral pathogens.

The PCR ran on 60 Vbeta and 13 Jbeta primers. Produced via immunoSEQ multiplex PCR; TCRdb's table is partial and in-frame only. The repertoire includes under 200,000 clones, around 80% of them detected once, and 3.5% to 5% sits in the top ten. The sequencing sample was made of PBMCs. The TCR originated in a man in his forties or fifties in good health and CMV-seronegative. The chain couples TRBV5-6 to TRBJ2-7; no clear D gene. The CDR3 DNA reads as TGTGCCAGCAGCCCGACCGGGTTGCCTACCTACGAGCAGTACTTC. Its protein is CASSPTGLPTYEQYF.